The 2 T cell receptor beta chains below were found in one sample sequenced in a study of blood T cell repertoires in COVID-19. TCRdb keeps only in-frame clones here, not all; method: immunoSEQ multiplex PCR. Here the sample spans roughly 100,000 clones, about 79% being singletons. The sample was peripheral blood. These receptors were obtained from an elderly man with COVID-19, enrolled during active disease.

This clone showed up many times. The chain has TRBV7-9 and TRBJ2-7, with TRBD2 as a possible D gene (6 bases). Per germline, CDR1 SEHNR and CDR2 FQNEAQ (reference sequence). This CDR3 comprises 15 residues. V gave up 5 bases and J gave up 3 bases, with 17 bases separating them. This chain's CDR3 is CASSPQAGKDYEQYF. DNA of the CDR3: TGTGCCAGCAGCCCCCAGGCGGGGAAAGACTACGAGCAGTACTTC.

This chain uses TRBV6-5 with TRBJ2-1, with 7 bases identical to TRBD2. The CDR3 extends over 15 amino acids. Germline values: CDR1 MNHEY, CDR2 SVGAGI. V shed 6 bases and J 2 bases; nucleotides not matched to a gene: 7. The CDR3 spells CASRTGTNTYNEQFF. The DNA for the CDR3 is TGTGCCAGCAGGACCGGGACTAACACCTACAATGAGCAGTTCTTC.